This note documents a single TCR beta chain sequence. The antigen is not known. Indicated time point: persistent/refractory GD, antithyroid drugs over 5 years with positive TRAb. From RNA extracted from PBMCs, the TCR library was made. An endocrinology department in Xi'an, China, recruited the patients. Into tubes containing EDTA, 8 to 9 milliliters of peripheral blood were drawn. These data are taken from a study of regulatory T cells in long-lasting Graves disease. Overall study results and limits: The researchers studied only peripheral blood, not thyroid tissue.

Investigators prepared the TCR beta libraries by applying iRepertoire HTBI primers and Arm-PCR of CDR3 regions. TCRdb used MiXCR to reprocess the multiplex PCR reads, holding one entry per CDR3 protein. This sample has about 460,000 distinct CDR3 sequences; approximately 22% occur once, and the top ten carry approximately 14%. Sequencing was performed on peripheral blood mononuclear cells (PBMCs), taken when the disease was refractory, from a patient treated with antithyroid drugs. This TCR came from a female donor with Graves disease.

This chain's CDR3 is CASFSALNQPQHF. DNA for the CDR3: TGTGCCAGCTTCAGCGCTCTGAATCAGCCCCAGCATTTT. The chain recombines TRBV28 with TRBJ1-5; D unresolved. Germline CDR1 is MDHEN and CDR2 is SYDVKM. The CDR3 covers 13 residues. V was pared by 8 bases and J by 4 bases, with 12 bases between.